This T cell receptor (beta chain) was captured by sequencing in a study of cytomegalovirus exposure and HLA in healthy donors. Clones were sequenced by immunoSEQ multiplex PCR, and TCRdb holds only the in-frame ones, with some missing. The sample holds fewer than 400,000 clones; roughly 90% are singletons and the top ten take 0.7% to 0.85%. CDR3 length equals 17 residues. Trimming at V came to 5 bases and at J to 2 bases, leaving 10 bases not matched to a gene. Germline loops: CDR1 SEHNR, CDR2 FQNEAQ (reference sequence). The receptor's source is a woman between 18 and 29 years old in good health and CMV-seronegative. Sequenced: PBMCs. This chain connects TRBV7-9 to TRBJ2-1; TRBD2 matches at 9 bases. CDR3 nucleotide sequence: TGTGCCAGCAGCCACCGTCTTGCGGGAGGGACCTACAATGAGCAGTTCTTC. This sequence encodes CASSHRLAGGTYNEQFF.